This T cell receptor beta chain was recorded in a study of vaccination and CD4 T cells after COVID-19. Only a few counts were recorded for this clonotype. Its matching antigen is unknown. The treatment: approximately 9-day PBMC culture with coronavirus spike peptide pools or control peptides (ViraFEST assay). Expansion of antigen-specific T cells with peptide pools by ViraFEST preceded sequencing of TCRs. Trimming left V 2 bases short and J 5 bases short, with 1 base between. The CDR3 consists of 11 residues. The V gene's germline CDR1 is DFQATT and CDR2 SNEGSKA (reference sequence). Oncomine TCR Beta short-read sequencing was applied to DNA from cultured CD4+ T cells. A single record per CDR3 protein comes from TCRdb applying MiXCR to the PCR reads. This table holds approximately 11,000 distinct CDR3 sequences, 60% to 65% found once.

This TCR came from a human donor who had recovered from COVID-19. The chain recombines TRBV20-1 with TRBJ1-6, with unresolved D. The specimen sequenced was CD4+ T cells from blood, cultured in vitro. CDR3 in DNA: TGCAGTGCTAGACATAATTCACCCCTCCACTTT. This gives the protein CSARHNSPLHF.